The 27 T cell receptor beta chains below were found in one sample sequenced in a study of T cell responses to AZD1222 COVID-19 vaccine. Some clones are missing from TCRdb's copy, which holds only in-frame ones; the method was immunoSEQ multiplex PCR. The table has about 260,000 clones, over 90% seen once. The sequencing used peripheral blood, collected on day 0 of AZD1222 vaccination. Receptor source: an adult in good health.

This rearrangement joins TRBV29-1 to TRBJ2-1; the D is unclear. V dropped 7 bases and J dropped 2 bases, with 15 bases sitting between them. CDR1 is SQVTM and CDR2 is ANQGSEA in the germline V gene. The CDR3 has 14 amino acids. CDR3 sequence: CSAAGDATYNEQFF. The CDR3 nucleotides read TGCAGCGCCGCCGGAGACGCCACCTACAATGAGCAGTTCTTC.

This chain joins TRBV3-1 (or the pseudogene TRBV3-2) and TRBJ1-5; no reliable D call. Between the trimmed V and J ends, which lost 1 base and 6 bases, there was a span of 7 bases. Per the germline V gene, CDR1 is LGHDT and CDR2 is YNNKEL (reference sequence). CDR3 size: 13 residues. CDR3 loop: CASSQVSGQPQHF. DNA for the CDR3: TGTGCCAGCAGCCAAGTTAGCGGTCAGCCCCAGCATTTT.

The V gene is TRBV6-5, the J gene TRBJ1-5; D unclear. The CDR3 contains 15 residues. The ends were cut back, 7 bases at V and 7 bases at J, with 20 bases in the middle. The V gene's germline CDR1 is MNHEY and CDR2 SVGAGI. This CDR3 is CASTPSGEGRQPQHF. DNA for the CDR3: TGTGCCAGCACCCCATCGGGAGAGGGTCGCCAGCCCCAGCATTTT.

This clone showed up just once. V is TRBV5-1 and J is TRBJ2-3, with D possibly TRBD1 on 7 matching bases. V was trimmed by 4 bases and J by 6 bases, leaving 12 bases between them. The germline CDR1 and CDR2 sequences are SGHRS and YFSETQ. This CDR3 has 13 residues. The CDR3 here is CASSDSGGDTQYF. The CDR3 DNA reads as TGCGCCAGCAGCGACTCAGGGGGGGATACGCAGTATTTT.

This clone was observed a single time. The V and J genes are TRBV9 and TRBJ1-2; 8 nucleotides line up with TRBD1. The CDR3 length is 14 residues. With V trimmed by 4 bases and J by 5 bases, 7 bases remained unmatched. CDR1 and CDR2 (germline): SGDLS, YYNGEE. DNA for the CDR3: TGTGCCAGCAGCCCTGACAGGGGAGGGTATGGCTACACCTTC. As protein: CASSPDRGGYGYTF.

The rearrangement links TRBV19 to TRBJ2-1; the D gene is possibly TRBD1 (6 bases). This CDR3 contains 13 residues. V gave up 2 bases and J gave up 8 bases, with 10 bases separating them. CDR1 is LNHDA and CDR2 is SQIVND in the germline V gene (reference sequence). This CDR3 reads CASSIPQGYEQFF. The CDR3 nucleotides are TGTGCCAGTAGTATACCTCAGGGGTATGAGCAGTTCTTC.

This chain connects TRBV4-2 to TRBJ2-2, with 7 bases that match TRBD2. J gave up 0 bases and V 3 bases, and 4 bases lay outside the gene matches. This CDR3 has 16 residues. Per germline, CDR1 LGHNA and CDR2 YNFKEQ. CDR3 protein: CASSHSLASNTGELFF. Here the CDR3 DNA reads TGTGCCAGCAGCCACTCACTAGCGTCGAACACCGGGGAGCTGTTTTTT.

This chain's CDR3 is CASRDTGNTIYF. The CDR3 DNA is TGCGCCAGCCGGGACACTGGAAACACCATATATTTT. This rearrangement joins TRBV5-1 to TRBJ1-3; D is perhaps TRBD1 (6 bases). With 7 bases removed from V and 2 bases from J, the gap between germline ends came to 7 bases. The CDR3 is made up of 12 amino acids. Germline CDR1 reads SGHRS; CDR2 reads YFSETQ.

This chain links TRBV10-2 with TRBJ1-2; D is uncertain. Germline V gene lookup returns CDR1 WSHSY and CDR2 SAAADI. The CDR3 runs to 13 residues. Trimming stripped 2 bases from V and 7 bases from J, with 11 bases between. Written as DNA, the CDR3 is TGCGCCAGCAGTGAGATTAACCCCTCTGGCTACACCTTC. Amino acid sequence: CASSEINPSGYTF.

The chain carries TRBV5-6 and TRBJ2-7, with 7 positions matching TRBD2. Looked up from germline, CDR1 is SGHDT and CDR2 is YYEEEE. V shed 4 bases and J 3 bases; nucleotides not matched to a gene: 4. There are 13 residues in the CDR3. Here the CDR3 reads CASSLGEGYEQYF. The CDR3 DNA is TGTGCCAGCAGCCTGGGGGAGGGCTACGAGCAGTACTTC.

This chain uses TRBV18 with TRBJ2-7; D is undetermined. The CDR3 sequence is 15 residues long. The germline gives CDR1 KGHSH, CDR2 LQKENI. V dropped 1 base and J dropped 7 bases, with 17 bases sitting between them. CDR3 DNA sequence: TGTGCCAGCTCACCACAACATGGTCGCCACGTGGAGCAGTACTTC. Translation: CASSPQHGRHVEQYF.

V is TRBV4-1 and J is TRBJ2-7, with 10 bases fitting TRBD2. Per germline, CDR1 MGHRA and CDR2 YSYEKL. The CDR3 is 17 amino acids. The trim removed 0 bases at V and 6 bases at J, leaving 11 bases unmatched. CDR3 sequence (DNA): TGCGCCAGCAGCCAAGATCCACTTAGCGGGAGGCCGCCCGAGCAGTACTTC. Its protein product is CASSQDPLSGRPPEQYF.

With regard to this clone: Germline and junction disagree at one end, which may indicate a read error. The V call is TRBV15, the J call TRBJ2-1; tentative D call: TRBD2 (6 bases). The length of the CDR3 is 12 residues. The germline V gene encodes CDR1 LNHNV and CDR2 YYDKDF (reference sequence). The CDR3 protein is CATSRDRASELF. CDR3 nucleotide sequence: TGTGCCACCAGCAGAGATCGGGCTAGCGAGCTCTTC.

The chain has TRBV5-4 and TRBJ2-7; D ambiguous. The germline V gene has CDR1 SGHNT and CDR2 YYREEE (reference sequence). Trimming stripped 1 base from V and 6 bases from J, with 14 bases between. The CDR3 sequence is 14 residues long. The CDR3 sequence: CASSLRSGPGEQYF. The CDR3 DNA reads as TGTGCCAGCAGCTTGCGATCTGGGCCGGGCGAGCAGTACTTC.

This rearrangement joins TRBV6-5 to TRBJ2-7; 7 nucleotides agree with TRBD2. Germline V gives CDR1 MNHEY, CDR2 SVGAGI. Trimming cost V 3 bases and J 2 bases; bases outside gene matches: 7. This CDR3 spans 15 amino acids. The CDR3 coding sequence is TGTGCCAGCAGTTATATTGGACTAGAGGCCTACGAGCAGTACTTC. Protein sequence: CASSYIGLEAYEQYF.

V usage is TRBV11-3 and J usage is TRBJ2-2; the D is unclear. This CDR3 is built from 14 residues. The ends were cut back, 1 base at V and 3 bases at J, with 6 bases in the middle. The germline gives CDR1 SGHNT, CDR2 YENEEA. The CDR3: CASSLGVYTGELFF. CDR3 sequence (DNA): TGTGCCAGCAGCTTAGGGGTGTACACCGGGGAGCTGTTTTTT.

The J gene is TRBJ1-2, the V gene TRBV30, with D unresolved. CDR3 length: 10 amino acids. CDR1 and CDR2 (germline): GTSNPN, SVGIG (reference sequence). CDR3 loop: CAVLNYGYTF. As DNA, the CDR3 is TGTGCTGTCCTTAACTATGGCTACACCTTC.

This chain connects TRBV2 to TRBJ2-1; D may be TRBD1 or TRBD2 (5 bases each). The CDR3 is 15 amino acids. Germline-derived CDR1 and CDR2 are SNHLY and FYNNEI. Trimming removed 6 bases from V and 0 bases from J, with 12 bases in between. The CDR3 DNA follows: TGTGCCAGCAGCAGAGAGGGGAGCTCCTACAATGAGCAGTTCTTC. Amino acids: CASSREGSSYNEQFF.

The V call is TRBV19, the J call TRBJ1-5, with D unclear. This CDR3 spans 15 amino acids. The germline V gene encodes CDR1 LNHDA and CDR2 SQIVND (reference sequence). Trimming took 7 bases from V and 0 from J, leaving 13 bases between them. Here the CDR3 reads CASTPRGYSNQPQHF. The DNA of the CDR3 is TGTGCCAGTACCCCGCGGGGTTATAGCAATCAGCCCCAGCATTTT. Looking up the rest from reference TRBV19 and TRBJ1-5 gives the full variable domain: DGGITQSPKYLFRKEGQNVTLSCEQNLNHDAMYWYRQDPGQGLRLIYYSQIVNDFQKGDIAEGYSVSREKKESFPLTVTSAQKNPTAFYLCASTPRGYSNQPQHFGDGTRLSIL.

The J gene is TRBJ2-7, the V gene TRBV3-1 (or the pseudogene TRBV3-2), with 14 bases aligning to TRBD2. Looked up from germline, CDR1 is LGHDT and CDR2 is YNNKEL (reference sequence). Trimming took 1 base from V and 5 from J; bases not matched to a gene: 1. CDR3 length: 15 residues. In DNA, the CDR3 is TGTGCCAGCAGCCAAGGGACTAGCGGGAGGAACGAGCAGTACTTC. This codes for CASSQGTSGRNEQYF.

J is TRBJ2-3 and V is TRBV2; D is possibly TRBD2 (5 bases). The CDR3 consists of 17 residues. The V end lost 0 bases, the J end lost 0 bases, and 13 bases lay between the germline ends. CDR1 is SNHLY and CDR2 is FYNNEI in the germline V gene. The CDR3 nucleotides read TGTGCCAGCAGTGAAGCCGGGATTTCCCCTAGCACAGATACGCAGTATTTT. This encodes CASSEAGISPSTDTQYF.

The V and J genes are TRBV7-8 and TRBJ1-4; the match to TRBD1 covers 9 bases. V dropped 5 bases and J dropped 4; count of bases not matched to a gene: 11. CDR1 is SGHVS and CDR2 is FQNEAQ in the germline V gene. The CDR3 has 17 residues. The CDR3 DNA is TGTGCCAGCAGCCAGCCGGACAGGGGAGTCGGTAATGAAAAACTGTTTTTT. This encodes CASSQPDRGVGNEKLFF.

V is TRBV28 and J is TRBJ1-6; perhaps TRBD1 as D (6 bases). This CDR3 has 15 amino acids. With 6 bases removed from V and 7 bases from J, the gap between germline ends came to 16 bases. CDR1 is MDHEN, CDR2 SYDVKM, per germline. CDR3 sequence reads: CASRPTGRGNSPLHF. The CDR3 coding sequence is TGTGCCAGCAGGCCCACGGGCAGGGGAAATTCACCCCTCCACTTT. The whole variable domain, filled in from reference TRBV28 and TRBJ1-6, reads DVKVTQSSRYLVKRTGEKVFLECVQDMDHENMFWYRQDPGLGLRLIYFSYDVKMKEKGDIPEGYSVSREKKERFSLILESASTNQTSMYLCASRPTGRGNSPLHFGNGTRLTVT.

The chain has TRBV10-3 and TRBJ2-7, with TRBD2 matching over 7 bases. Germline CDR1 reads ENHRY; CDR2 reads SYGVKD. J was trimmed by 0 bases and V by 2 bases; bases with no gene match: 7. The CDR3 has 16 amino acids. This CDR3 reads CAISERKRDDSYEQYF. CDR3 nucleotide sequence: TGTGCCATCAGTGAGCGGAAGCGGGACGACTCCTACGAGCAGTACTTC.

CDR3 bases: TGTGCCAGCGGGGGAGGCGGAAGCTATGGCTACACCTTC. Its translation: CASGGGGSYGYTF. V and J are TRBV27 and TRBJ1-2, with D perhaps matching TRBD1 (5 bases). Trimming shortened V by 8 bases and J by 4 bases, and 14 bases separated the two germline ends. CDR1 and CDR2 (germline): MNHEY, SMNVEV (reference sequence). The CDR3 loop spans 13 amino acids.

The chain links TRBV7-2 to TRBJ1-2, with D possibly TRBD1 on 5 matching bases. V dropped 5 bases and J dropped 6 bases, with 25 bases sitting between them. This CDR3 comprises 17 residues. Germline V gene lookup returns CDR1 SGHTA and CDR2 FQGNSA. The CDR3 loop is CASSLNAGTPGANGYTF. The CDR3 DNA reads as TGTGCCAGCAGCCTAAACGCCGGGACTCCTGGGGCTAATGGCTACACCTTC.

The chain uses TRBV5-1 and TRBJ2-3, with TRBD2 matching over 10 bases. Germline V gene data show CDR1 as SGHRS and CDR2 as YFSETQ. CDR3 length equals 17 residues. J lost 3 bases, V lost 4 bases, and 11 bases had no gene match. The CDR3 nucleotides read TGCGCCAGCAGCCCCGGTTTAGCGGGGGGTAGAACAGATACGCAGTATTTT. Protein sequence: CASSPGLAGGRTDTQYF.